A selection of T cell receptor beta chains follows, all from one sample in a study of OX40 agonist ivuxolimab in advanced cancers. The data were produced by immunoSEQ multiplex PCR, yet TCRdb's version contains in-frame clones alone and is incomplete. In the table there are 35,000 to 45,000 clones, roughly nine tenths of which are singletons. The material sequenced was CD4+ or CD8+ T cells sorted from blood, taken in a trial of the OX40 agonist ivuxolimab. These receptors came from an adult with an advanced solid tumor such as melanoma, head and neck, liver or kidney cancer. The CDR3 runs from the conserved cysteine through the conserved F or W. A D gene is named only where the DNA matches it firmly. Clone size is stated in some rows and not others, as once, few, many or a class when expanded.

d_call	j_call	v_call	clone_size	cdr3_aa	cdr3_nt
-	TRBJ1-3	TRBV9	-	CASSSRTAYSGNTIYF	TGTGCCAGCAGCTCCAGGACAGCTTACTCTGGAAACACCATATATTTT
-	TRBJ2-7	TRBV18	-	CASSSPSYEQYF	TGTGCCAGCTCAAGCCCCTCCTACGAGCAGTACTTC
TRBD1	TRBJ1-4	TRBV4-1	-	CASSPGTGATNEKLFF	TGCGCCAGCAGTCCCGGGACAGGGGCAACTAATGAAAAACTGTTTTTT
-	TRBJ1-4	TRBV4-3	-	CASSPSWQGGEKLFF	TGCGCCAGCAGCCCTTCGTGGCAGGGTGGTGAAAAACTGTTTTTT
-	TRBJ1-4	TRBV30	-	CAWSVTGRNEKLFF	TGTGCCTGGAGTGTAACAGGGAGAAATGAAAAACTGTTTTTT
-	TRBJ1-1	TRBV6-5	few	CASSYSGLKGTEAFF	TGTGCCAGCAGTTACTCTGGACTGAAGGGGACTGAAGCTTTCTTT
-	TRBJ1-5	TRBV21-1	-	CASTPENGSYQPQHF	TGTGCCAGCACCCCAGAGAACGGGTCGTACCAGCCCCAGCATTTT
-	TRBJ1-1	TRBV28	-	CAVMRVGLRVNTEAFF	TGTGCCGTGATGAGGGTTGGGTTAAGAGTGAACACTGAAGCTTTCTTT
TRBD2	TRBJ2-7	TRBV6-1	-	CASSGGGSGGYEQYF	TGTGCCAGCAGTGGCGGGGGTAGCGGGGGCTACGAGCAGTACTTC
-	TRBJ1-5	TRBV7-9	-	CASSHGQIGQPQHF	TGTGCCAGCAGCCACGGACAGATTGGACAGCCCCAGCATTTT
TRBD2	TRBJ2-1	TRBV7-2	-	CASSHRGGAGNEQFF	TGTGCCAGCAGCCATCGCGGGGGGGCGGGCAATGAGCAGTTCTTC
-	TRBJ2-2	TRBV27	-	CASSLYRQGTGTGELFF	TGTGCCAGCAGTTTATACCGGCAGGGGACGGGAACCGGGGAGCTGTTTTTT
-	TRBJ1-2	TRBV28	-	CASSPKSNWGEGYTF	TGTGCCAGCAGTCCAAAATCTAATTGGGGAGAGGGCTACACCTTC
TRBD1	TRBJ2-7	TRBV28	-	CASEGADKRSYEQYF	TGTGCCAGCGAGGGGGCAGACAAACGCTCCTACGAGCAGTACTTC
-	TRBJ2-1	TRBV28	-	CASSWDLADNEQFF	TGTGCCAGCAGTTGGGACCTCGCCGACAATGAGCAGTTCTTC
-	TRBJ1-4	TRBV7-6	once	CASSQGSEKLFF	TGTGCCAGCAGCCAAGGCAGTGAAAAACTGTTTTTT
TRBD1	TRBJ2-7	TRBV29-1	-	CSVAAGTGSYEQYF	TGCAGCGTTGCAGCCGGGACAGGGTCCTACGAGCAGTACTTC
-	TRBJ2-1	TRBV9	-	CASSVMGAGHNEQFF	TGTGCCAGCAGCGTAATGGGGGCGGGCCACAATGAGCAGTTCTTC
TRBD2	TRBJ2-3	TRBV5-1	-	CASSLVIAGGPDTQYF	TGCGCCAGCAGCTTGGTAATAGCGGGAGGACCAGATACGCAGTATTTT
TRBD1	TRBJ2-7	TRBV6-1	once	CASRSEQGGDEQYF	TGTGCCAGCAGGAGCGAACAGGGGGGCGACGAGCAGTACTTC
-	TRBJ2-2	TRBV5-3	-	CAREGLHTGELFF	TGTGCCCGTGAAGGGCTCCACACCGGGGAGCTGTTTTTT
TRBD1	TRBJ1-4	TRBV19	-	CASSPVEGAGEKLFF	TGTGCCAGTAGCCCGGTCGAGGGGGCGGGAGAAAAACTGTTTTTT
-	TRBJ2-7	TRBV4-1	few	CASSQVDGYEQYF	TGCGCCAGCAGCCAAGTCGACGGCTACGAGCAGTACTTC
TRBD2	TRBJ2-3	TRBV5-6	once	CASILAGGGTDTQYF	TGTGCCAGCATCCTAGCGGGAGGGGGAACAGATACGCAGTATTTT
-	TRBJ1-5	TRBV6-5	-	CASSPVGNQPQHF	TGTGCCAGTTCCCCCGTGGGCAATCAGCCCCAGCATTTT
TRBD1	TRBJ2-7	TRBV7-8	-	CASSLDRNTYEQYF	TGTGCCAGCAGCTTGGACAGGAACACCTACGAGCAGTACTTC
TRBD1	TRBJ1-1	TRBV6-5	-	CASSYLGQGGTEAFF	TGTGCCAGCAGTTACCTGGGACAGGGAGGCACTGAAGCTTTCTTT
-	TRBJ2-5	TRBV5-6	-	CASSLAGHPVSAQYF	TGTGCCAGCAGCTTGGCGGGACACCCGGTTTCGGCCCAGTACTTC
TRBD1	TRBJ2-5	TRBV6-1	-	CASTRQGPAQETQYF	TGTGCCAGCACGAGACAGGGGCCGGCCCAAGAGACCCAGTACTTC
TRBD2	TRBJ2-1	TRBV4-1	-	CASSQDAGGEGSYNEQFF	TGCGCCAGCAGCCAAGATGCGGGGGGCGAAGGCTCCTACAATGAGCAGTTCTTC
-	TRBJ1-5	TRBV11-3	-	CASSRDWTGTEYSNQPQHF	TGTGCCAGCAGCAGAGACTGGACGGGTACGGAGTATAGCAATCAGCCCCAGCATTTT
TRBD1	TRBJ1-5	TRBV30	-	CAWTGGSNQPQHF	TGTGCCTGGACAGGGGGCAGCAATCAGCCCCAGCATTTT
TRBD2	TRBJ2-3	TRBV7-2	-	CASSLSGGASTDTQYF	TGTGCCAGCAGCTTAAGCGGGGGGGCGAGCACAGATACGCAGTATTTT
TRBD1	TRBJ1-4	TRBV30	-	CAWALQGASEKLFF	TGTGCCTGGGCCCTACAGGGGGCGAGTGAAAAACTGTTTTTT
-	TRBJ2-5	TRBV29-1	-	CSVSRETQYF	TGCAGCGTTTCCAGGGAGACCCAGTACTTC
-	TRBJ2-3	TRBV19	-	CASSIGAGAPNTQYF	TGTGCCAGTAGTATCGGGGCGGGGGCCCCCAATACGCAGTATTTT
-	TRBJ2-7	TRBV9	once	CASSVAGLGYEQYF	TGTGCCAGCAGCGTAGCAGGTCTAGGCTACGAGCAGTACTTC
-	TRBJ1-4	TRBV4-1	-	CASSQYPRVANEKLFF	TGCGCCAGCAGCCAGTACCCCCGGGTGGCTAATGAAAAACTGTTTTTT
-	TRBJ2-7	TRBV28	-	CASSLYSRYEQYF	TGTGCCAGCAGTTTGTACAGCCGCTACGAGCAGTACTTC
-	TRBJ2-5	TRBV18	-	CASSPRGETQYF	TGTGCCAGCTCACCACGGGGAGAGACCCAGTACTTC
-	TRBJ1-2	TRBV2	-	CASSEEIINYGYTF	TGTGCCAGCAGTGAAGAGATCATAAACTATGGCTACACCTTC
-	TRBJ1-2	TRBV6-5	-	CASSYSRGLGGYTF	TGTGCCAGCAGTTACTCGCGAGGGTTAGGTGGCTACACCTTC
-	TRBJ1-5	TRBV19	-	CASSIGRQVGQVEPQHF	TGTGCCAGTAGTATCGGTCGACAGGTTGGTCAAGTAGAGCCCCAGCATTTT
TRBD1	TRBJ1-5	TRBV18	-	CASSGGQGYQPQHF	TGTGCCAGCTCAGGAGGACAGGGGTATCAGCCCCAGCATTTT
-	TRBJ2-1	TRBV28	once	CASSLRSSYNEQFF	TGTGCCAGCAGTTTAAGGAGCTCCTACAATGAGCAGTTCTTC
-	TRBJ2-1	TRBV2	-	CASEALLKASEQFF	TGTGCCAGCGAGGCCTTGCTGAAGGCGAGTGAGCAGTTCTTC
TRBD1	TRBJ1-2	TRBV6-6	-	CASSPSTGGYGYTF	TGTGCCAGCAGCCCCTCGACAGGGGGCTATGGCTACACCTTC
-	TRBJ2-1	TRBV7-2	once	CASSLQSSNEQFF	TGTGCCAGCAGCTTACAATCTAGCAATGAGCAGTTCTTC
-	TRBJ2-3	TRBV5-1	few	CASSLEATTDTQYF	TGCGCCAGCAGCTTGGAGGCCACCACAGATACGCAGTATTTT
-	TRBJ1-2	TRBV7-9	-	CASTYTSGFGYTF	TGTGCCAGCACTTACACGTCGGGGTTTGGCTACACCTTC
-	TRBJ2-2	TRBV2	-	CASSEGQNTGELFF	TGTGCCAGCAGTGAGGGTCAGAACACCGGGGAGCTGTTTTTT
-	TRBJ1-6	TRBV7-9	-	CASSQGENSPLHF	TGTGCCAGCAGCCAAGGGGAAAATTCACCCCTCCACTTT
-	TRBJ2-5	TRBV28	-	CASRPQGRAGETQYF	TGTGCCAGCCGACCCCAGGGGAGGGCGGGGGAGACCCAGTACTTC
-	TRBJ2-5	TRBV5-1	-	CASRGQVSQETQYF	TGCGCCAGCAGAGGGCAGGTCAGCCAAGAGACCCAGTACTTC
-	TRBJ1-5	TRBV4-1	few	CASSPEQHREQPQHF	TGCGCCAGCAGCCCTGAGCAACACAGGGAGCAGCCCCAGCATTTT
-	TRBJ1-4	TRBV4-1	-	CASSQDRATNEKLFF	TGCGCCAGCAGCCAAGACAGGGCAACTAATGAAAAACTGTTTTTT
TRBD2	TRBJ2-7	TRBV6-1	once	CASSSSGIYEQYF	TGTGCCAGCAGTTCTAGCGGGATCTACGAGCAGTACTTC
-	TRBJ1-1	TRBV5-4	-	CASSLWDSEAFF	TGTGCCAGCAGCTTGTGGGATTCTGAAGCTTTCTTT
-	TRBJ2-7	TRBV6-6	-	CASSYADRALSYEQYF	TGTGCCAGCAGTTACGCCGACAGAGCCCTCTCCTACGAGCAGTACTTC